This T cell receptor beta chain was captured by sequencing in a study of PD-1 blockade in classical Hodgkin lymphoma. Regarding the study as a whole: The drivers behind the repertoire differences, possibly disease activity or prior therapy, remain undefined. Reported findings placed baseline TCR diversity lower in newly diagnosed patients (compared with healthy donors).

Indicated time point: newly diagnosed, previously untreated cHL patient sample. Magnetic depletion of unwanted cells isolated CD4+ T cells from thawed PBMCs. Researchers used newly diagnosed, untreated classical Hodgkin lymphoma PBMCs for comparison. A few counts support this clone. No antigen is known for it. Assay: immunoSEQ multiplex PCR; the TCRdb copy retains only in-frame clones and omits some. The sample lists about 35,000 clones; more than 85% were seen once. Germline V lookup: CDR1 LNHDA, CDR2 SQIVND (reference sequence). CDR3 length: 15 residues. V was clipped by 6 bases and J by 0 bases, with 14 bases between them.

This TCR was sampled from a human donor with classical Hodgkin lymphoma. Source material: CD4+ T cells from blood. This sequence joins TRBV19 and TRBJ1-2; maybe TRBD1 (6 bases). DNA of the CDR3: TGTGCCAGTAGGATTCCGGGACACGCTAACTATGGCTACACCTTC. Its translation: CASRIPGHANYGYTF.